This entry concerns a single TCR beta chain. With 6 bases removed from V and 4 bases from J, the gap between germline ends came to 16 bases. The length of the CDR3 is 15 residues. Germline V gives CDR1 MNHEY, CDR2 SVGAGI. This specimen belongs to a study of blood T cell repertoires in COVID-19. Study overall: Samples representing acute and convalescent COVID-19 were sourced from the United States, Italy and Spain. PBMCs, B-cell-depleted T cells, or T cells were the source of the cDNA or gDNA that made up the material.

As handled by the study authors: Using reference gene primer amplification, nucleated cell counts were estimated. Some clones are missing from TCRdb's copy, which holds only in-frame ones; the method was immunoSEQ multiplex PCR. V and J calls and clone size are as listed in that table; D and trimming were resolved from the DNA. Of 120,000 to 150,000 clones in the sample, over 75% are singletons; the top ten hold just under 3%. The sequence was collected from a man aged 50 to 60 with acute or convalescent COVID-19. Sequenced sample: peripheral blood. V gene TRBV6-5 combines with J gene TRBJ2-1; no clear D. The chain's CDR3 is CASSSPSMFYNEQFF. The CDR3 DNA is TGTGCCAGCAGCTCCCCGAGTATGTTTTACAATGAGCAGTTCTTC.